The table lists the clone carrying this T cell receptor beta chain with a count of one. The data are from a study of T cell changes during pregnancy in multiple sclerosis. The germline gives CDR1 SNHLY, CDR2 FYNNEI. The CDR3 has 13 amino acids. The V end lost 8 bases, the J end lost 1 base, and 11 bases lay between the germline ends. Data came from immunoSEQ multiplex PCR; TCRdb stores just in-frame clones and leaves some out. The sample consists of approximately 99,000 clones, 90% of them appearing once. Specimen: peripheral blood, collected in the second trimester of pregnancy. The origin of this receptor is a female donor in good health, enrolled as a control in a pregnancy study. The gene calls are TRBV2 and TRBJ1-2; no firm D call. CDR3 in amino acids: CASVPTVNYGYTF. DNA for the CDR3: TGTGCCAGCGTACCCACAGTTAACTATGGCTACACCTTC.